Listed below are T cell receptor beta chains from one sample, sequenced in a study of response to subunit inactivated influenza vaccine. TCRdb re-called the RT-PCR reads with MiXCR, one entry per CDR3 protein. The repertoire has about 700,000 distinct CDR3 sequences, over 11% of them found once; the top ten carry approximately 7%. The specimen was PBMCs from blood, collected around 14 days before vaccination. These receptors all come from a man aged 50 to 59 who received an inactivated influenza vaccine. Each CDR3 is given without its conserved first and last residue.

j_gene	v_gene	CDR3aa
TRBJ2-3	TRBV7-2	ASSRVGPTDTQY
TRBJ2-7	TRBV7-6	ASSLAASTSSYEQY
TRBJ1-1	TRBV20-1	SARDGQLNTEAF
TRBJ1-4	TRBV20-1	SARYSGPNEKLF
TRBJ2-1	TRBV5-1	ASSSFPGAYNEQF
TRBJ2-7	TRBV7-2	ASSLRGYYEQY
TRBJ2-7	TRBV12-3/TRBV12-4	ASSLTGAVNEQY
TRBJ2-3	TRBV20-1	SARRPFPGTDTQY
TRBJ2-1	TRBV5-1	ASSLYGGSSYNEQF
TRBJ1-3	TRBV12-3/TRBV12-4	ATRTGLSSGNTIY
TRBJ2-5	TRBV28	ASSEPGGAKGETQY
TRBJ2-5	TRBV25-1	ASSEWGAGQETQY
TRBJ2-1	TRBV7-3	ASSPQGAVRSSYNEQF
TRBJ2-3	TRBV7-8	ASRQTGGRAGDTQY
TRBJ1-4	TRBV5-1	ASSPEGQGTEKLF
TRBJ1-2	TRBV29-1	SVDSGYNGYT
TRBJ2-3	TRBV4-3	ASSQGGQADTQY
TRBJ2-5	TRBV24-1	ATSDWRDHRETQY
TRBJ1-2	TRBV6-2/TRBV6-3	ASSYTEGTGRTSNYGYT
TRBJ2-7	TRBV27	ASSSDAGTVSYEQY
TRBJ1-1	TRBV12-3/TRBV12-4	ASSRGAGAEAF
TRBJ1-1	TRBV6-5	ASSSGGGIAEAF
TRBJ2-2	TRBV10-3	AISGGPTGELF
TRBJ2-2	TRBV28	ASSSSIVTGELF
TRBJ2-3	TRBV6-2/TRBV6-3	ASSSGQGKDADTQY
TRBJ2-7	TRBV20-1	SAEQDSYEQY
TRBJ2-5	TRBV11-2	ASGEGRQETQY
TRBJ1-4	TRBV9	ASSDGQGMSEKLF
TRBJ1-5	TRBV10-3	AISESGGRDQPQH
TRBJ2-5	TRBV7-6	ASSYRGEETQY
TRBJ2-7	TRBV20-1	SALIGPVKTRDEQY
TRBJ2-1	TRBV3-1	ASSQTGGGNNEQF
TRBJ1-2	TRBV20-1	SASPYGYT
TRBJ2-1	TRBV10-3	AISAGKGTGNNEQF
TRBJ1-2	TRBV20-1	SAADRANYGYT
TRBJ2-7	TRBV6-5	ASSYGTGAGEQY
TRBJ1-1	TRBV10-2	ASSDPGVKTEAF
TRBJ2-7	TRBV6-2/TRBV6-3	ASSYWTGRGTGVSYEQY
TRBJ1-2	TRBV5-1	ASSLGTGRYGYT
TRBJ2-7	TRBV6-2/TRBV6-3	ASSYFSGTSYEQY
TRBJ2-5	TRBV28	ASSSRTESQETQY
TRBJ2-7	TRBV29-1	SVEDQGPTYEQY
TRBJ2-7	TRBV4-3	ASSQDIVVRSYEQY
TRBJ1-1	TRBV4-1	ASSLKAAPNTEAF
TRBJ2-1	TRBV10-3	AIPSGRYNEQF
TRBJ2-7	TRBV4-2	ASSQDPLGQGATYEQY
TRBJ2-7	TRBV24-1	ATSDQDRRPGEQY
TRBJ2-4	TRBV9	ASSVGGLRNIQY
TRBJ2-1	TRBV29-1	SVGSGGVTYNEQF
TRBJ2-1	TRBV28	ASSSRLAGALSSYNEQF
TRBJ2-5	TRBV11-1	ASSVTPGQETQY
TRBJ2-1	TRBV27	ASRQPGQGTNEQF
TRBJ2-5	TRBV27	ASSSPVASETQY
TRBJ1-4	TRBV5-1	ASSAGHVNEKLF
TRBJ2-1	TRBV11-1	VDSGRAERLSSYNEQF